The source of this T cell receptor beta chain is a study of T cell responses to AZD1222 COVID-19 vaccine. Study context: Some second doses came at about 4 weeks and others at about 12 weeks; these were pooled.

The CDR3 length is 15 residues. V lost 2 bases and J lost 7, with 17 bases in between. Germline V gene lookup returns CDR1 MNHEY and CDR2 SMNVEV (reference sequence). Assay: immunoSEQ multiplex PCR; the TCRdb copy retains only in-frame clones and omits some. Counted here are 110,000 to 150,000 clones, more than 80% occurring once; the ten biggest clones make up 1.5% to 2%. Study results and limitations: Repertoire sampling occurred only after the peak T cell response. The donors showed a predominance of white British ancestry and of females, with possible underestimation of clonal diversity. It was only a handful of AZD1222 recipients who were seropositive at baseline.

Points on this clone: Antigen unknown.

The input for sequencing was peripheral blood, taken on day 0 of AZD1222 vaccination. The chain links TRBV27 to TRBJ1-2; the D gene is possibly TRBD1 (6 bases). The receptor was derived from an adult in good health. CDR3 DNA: TGTGCCAGCAGTTTAAATCCAGGACAGTTCGGTGGCTACACCTTC. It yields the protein CASSLNPGQFGGYTF.